The 32 T cell receptor beta chains listed next were all sequenced from one sample in a study of control samples from healthy donors and cancer patients. The protocol was immunoSEQ multiplex PCR, while the TCRdb copy is restricted to in-frame clones and leaves out a portion. Among tens of thousands of clones, approximately 90% were seen once, and the ten largest hold under 0.95%. The sequenced material came from PBMCs. Receptors were obtained from a young man with colorectal cancer.

This clone was detected a few times. The rearrangement uses TRBV28 and TRBJ1-2; D call uncertain. The ends were cut back, 4 bases at V and 4 bases at J, with 4 bases in the middle. Germline CDR1 reads MDHEN; CDR2 reads SYDVKM. This CDR3 is built from 11 residues. The CDR3 region has the DNA TGTGCCAGCAGTTCCCCCTATGGCTACACCTTC. It specifies CASSSPYGYTF.

This chain joins TRBV7-9 and TRBJ1-4; tentative D call: TRBD1 (6 bases). Trimming took 3 bases from V and 8 from J, leaving 16 bases between them. Germline lookup yields CDR1 SEHNR and CDR2 FQNEAQ (reference sequence). The CDR3 sequence is 15 residues long. CDR3 nucleotides: TGTGCCAGCAGCTTCAAAGGAGAGGGGGGCGAAAAACTGTTTTTT. This translates into CASSFKGEGGEKLFF.

The rearrangement joins TRBV24-1 to TRBJ1-3, with 7 bases identical to TRBD1. J lost 3 bases, V lost 8 bases, and 6 bases had no gene match. In germline, CDR1 is KGHDR, CDR2 SFDVKD. The CDR3 covers 14 residues. The CDR3 loop reads CATKMTGSGNTIYF. The CDR3 DNA sequence: TGTGCCACCAAGATGACAGGGAGTGGAAACACCATATATTTT.

The chain uses TRBV5-5 and TRBJ2-7; 12 bases fit TRBD1. This CDR3 spans 16 amino acids. V was clipped by 4 bases and J by 7 bases; unmatched bases: 12. Germline CDR1 and CDR2: SGHKS and YYEKEE (reference sequence). The CDR3 coding sequence is TGTGCCAGCAGCCCACACCCGGGACAGGGGGCAGGGGAGCAGTACTTC. Its translation is CASSPHPGQGAGEQYF.

This rearrangement joins TRBV14 to TRBJ2-2; D gene unclear. The CDR3 is 13 residues long. V was cut by 6 bases and J by 4 bases, with 9 bases left in between. CDR1 is SGHDN, CDR2 FVKESK, per germline. CDR3 amino acids: CASSPQRTGELFF. The DNA of the CDR3 is TGTGCCAGCAGTCCCCAGCGCACCGGGGAGCTGTTTTTT.

The V call is TRBV5-5, the J call TRBJ1-2, with 7 bases aligning to TRBD1. The CDR3 is 12 residues long. The germline V gene encodes CDR1 SGHKS and CDR2 YYEKEE (reference sequence). J lost 5 bases, V lost 4 bases, and 2 bases had no gene match. This CDR3 is CASSPTGYGYTF. CDR3 DNA: TGTGCCAGCAGCCCGACAGGGTATGGCTACACCTTC.

This clone has a single count. The V gene is TRBV19, the J gene TRBJ2-1, with 12 bases aligning to TRBD2. The CDR3 length is 14 residues. J was trimmed by 14 bases and V by 2 bases; bases with no gene match: 7. The germline V gene encodes CDR1 LNHDA and CDR2 SQIVND (reference sequence). CDR3 sequence reads: CASSISASGGAEFF. The CDR3 DNA follows: TGTGCCAGTAGTATATCGGCTAGCGGGGGGGCGGAGTTCTTC.

This clone was counted once. V is TRBV27 and J is TRBJ1-1; unclear D gene. This CDR3 spans 13 amino acids. The ends were cut back, 5 bases at V and 0 bases at J, with 7 bases in the middle. Germline values: CDR1 MNHEY, CDR2 SMNVEV (reference sequence). Here the CDR3 DNA reads TGTGCCAGCAGTGCCCTGATGAACACTGAAGCTTTCTTT. Its protein is CASSALMNTEAFF.

This sequence joins TRBV5-6 and TRBJ1-2; 8 nucleotides line up with TRBD1. The J segment lost 8 bases and the V segment lost 5 bases, leaving 8 bases of the junction unmatched. CDR3 length equals 13 residues. CDR1 is SGHDT and CDR2 is YYEEEE in the germline V gene. This CDR3 is CASSRQGMSGYTF. The CDR3 bases are TGTGCCAGCAGTCGACAGGGGATGAGCGGCTACACCTTC.

The rearrangement links TRBV19 to TRBJ1-1, with D unresolved. Germline CDR1 is LNHDA and CDR2 is SQIVND (reference sequence). V was clipped by 5 bases and J by 1 base, with 8 bases between them. The CDR3 runs 13 residues. The chain's CDR3 is CASSWSTNTEAFF. The DNA for the CDR3 is TGTGCCAGTAGTTGGAGTACGAACACTGAAGCTTTCTTT.

J is TRBJ1-5 and V is TRBV6-5; D is unresolved. Germline V gene lookup returns CDR1 MNHEY and CDR2 SVGAGI. The CDR3 covers 13 residues. The V and J ends lost 5 bases and 0 bases respectively, with 5 bases between them. This chain's CDR3 is CASSMVSNQPQHF. In DNA, the CDR3 is TGTGCCAGCAGTATGGTTAGCAATCAGCCCCAGCATTTT.

The chain uses TRBV5-8 and TRBJ1-2; unclear D gene. The CDR3 is 15 amino acids. In germline, CDR1 is SGHTS, CDR2 YDEGEE. The V end lost 2 bases, the J end lost 3 bases, and 14 bases lay between the germline ends. As DNA, the CDR3 is TGTGCCAGCAGCTTAACACACTTAGGCGACTATGGCTACACCTTC. It codes for CASSLTHLGDYGYTF.

The V call is TRBV4-3, the J call TRBJ1-5; the D gene is possibly TRBD1 (6 bases). The V end was cut by 2 bases, the J end by 7 bases, with 12 bases between. Germline V gives CDR1 LGHNA, CDR2 YSLEER. The CDR3 is 14 residues long. CDR3 DNA: TGCGCCAGCAGCCAAACAGGGTACAGCCAGCCCCAGCATTTT. As protein: CASSQTGYSQPQHF.

This clone has only a few counts. The chain employs TRBV7-9 and TRBJ1-3; TRBD1 is a possible D gene (6 bases). The V gene's germline CDR1 is SEHNR and CDR2 FQNEAQ (reference sequence). V was trimmed by 8 bases and J by 4 bases, leaving 21 bases between them. This CDR3 has 16 amino acids. The CDR3 is CASRPRGRGSGNTIYF. CDR3 coding DNA: TGTGCCAGCCGACCACGGGGCAGGGGTTCCGGAAACACCATATATTTT.

As for this clone: The conserved final phenylalanine or tryptophan is absent from the CDR3, which likely points to a read error. No DNA is shown, since the ends of the CDR3 on it are uncertain; the CDR3 is the one TCRdb lists. V and J are TRBV6-6 and TRBJ1-1. The CDR3 has 15 residues if both end residues are counted. From germline, CDR1 is MNHNY and CDR2 SVGAGI (reference sequence). The CDR3 loop reads CASSYSIIPPGPLSC.

The genes are TRBV6-1 and TRBJ2-1; 9 bases are a match to TRBD2. Germline values: CDR1 MNHNS, CDR2 SASEGT. The CDR3 runs 14 residues. Unmatched junction bases numbered 3, after V lost 1 base and J lost 8 bases. CDR3 loop: CASSEGLAVDEQFF. Here the CDR3 DNA reads TGTGCCAGCAGTGAAGGACTAGCGGTTGATGAGCAGTTCTTC.

The rearrangement links TRBV3-1 (or the pseudogene TRBV3-2) to TRBJ1-1; maybe TRBD1 (6 bases). Trimming removed 5 bases at V and 4 bases at J, with 14 bases between. This CDR3 contains 14 residues. Germline-derived CDR1 and CDR2 are LGHDT and YNNKEL (reference sequence). This CDR3 is CASSSIQGSTEAFF. CDR3 DNA: TGTGCCAGCAGCTCCATACAGGGAAGCACTGAAGCTTTCTTT.

This clone occurred once. The J gene is TRBJ1-6, the V gene TRBV4-3; the D gene is possibly TRBD1 (6 bases). Germline CDR1 reads LGHNA; CDR2 reads YSLEER. V lost 4 bases and J lost 15, with 22 bases in between. This CDR3 is built from 15 residues. For the CDR3, the DNA is TGCGCCAGCAGCCTAACGGTGGGGGGGCGCGGGGTCCTCCACTTT. Its translation is CASSLTVGGRGVLHF.

This chain connects TRBV5-8 to TRBJ2-1, with D perhaps assigned TRBD1 or TRBD2 (5 bases each). V lost 4 bases and J 5 bases, leaving 16 bases between the germline ends. CDR1 is SGHTS, CDR2 YDEGEE, per germline. The CDR3 consists of 15 residues. In DNA, the CDR3 is TGTGCCAGCAGCGAGGGGCTTGCGACCCACAATGAGCAGTTCTTC. This gives the protein CASSEGLATHNEQFF.

The table lists this clone with a count of one. The chain employs TRBV7-9 and TRBJ2-5; D not resolved. The germline gives CDR1 SEHNR, CDR2 FQNEAQ (reference sequence). The CDR3 has 14 residues. V lost 1 base to trimming and J lost 5 bases, with 11 bases between them. This chain's CDR3 is CASSLGGRWETQYF. CDR3 nucleotides: TGTGCCAGCAGCTTAGGTGGCAGATGGGAGACCCAGTACTTC.

The chain uses TRBV2 and TRBJ1-5, with D possibly TRBD1 on 6 matching bases. Trimming took 3 bases from V and 15 from J, leaving 12 bases between them. CDR1 and CDR2 (germline): SNHLY, FYNNEI. The CDR3 covers 11 residues. The CDR3 nucleotides read TGTGCCAGCAGTGATCCGGGACACCTGCATTTT. It encodes CASSDPGHLHF.

The chain recombines TRBV5-4 with TRBJ1-1, with 10 nucleotides matching TRBD1. Germline CDR1 SGHNT, CDR2 YYREEE (reference sequence). The CDR3 has 13 amino acids. V gave up 3 bases and J gave up 5 bases; unmatched junction bases: 1. The CDR3 nucleotides are TGTGCCAGCAGCTGGACAGGGGGAACTGAAGCTTTCTTT. Residues: CASSWTGGTEAFF. Variable domain in full (rest from reference TRBV5-4 and TRBJ1-1): ETGVTQSPTHLIKTRGQQVTLRCSSQSGHNTVSWYQQALGQGPQFIFQYYREEENGRGNFPPRFSGLQFPNYSSELNVNALELDDSALYLCASSWTGGTEAFFGQGTRLTVV.

The CDR3 loop reads CASSSLAGATFYNEQFF. DNA for the CDR3: TGTGCCAGCAGCTCGTTAGCGGGGGCTACCTTCTACAATGAGCAGTTCTTC. The V call is TRBV5-4, the J call TRBJ2-1, with 9 bases that match TRBD2. With 3 bases clipped from V and 3 bases from J, the junction kept 10 bases outside the gene matches. The CDR3 runs to 17 residues. CDR1 is SGHNT, CDR2 YYREEE, per germline (reference sequence).

The chain joins TRBV6-5 to TRBJ1-2, with D possibly being TRBD1 (5 bases). CDR3 length equals 15 residues. Germline V gives CDR1 MNHEY, CDR2 SVGAGI. The V gene lost 0 bases and the J gene lost 8 bases, with 16 bases spanning the gap. In nucleotides, the CDR3 is TGTGCCAGCAGTTACTCGAGCGGGACTGCCAGGGGCTACACCTTC. Amino acid sequence: CASSYSSGTARGYTF.

The DNA of the CDR3 is TGTGCCACCAGTGATTTTCCGGACGGAAACACCGGGGAGCTGTTTTTT. Amino acids: CATSDFPDGNTGELFF. The chain has TRBV24-1 and TRBJ2-2; no firm D call. Germline lookup yields CDR1 KGHDR and CDR2 SFDVKD. Trimming cost V 1 base and J 2 bases, with 10 bases left between them. The CDR3 is 16 residues long.

The rearrangement uses TRBV9 and TRBJ1-5, with 9 bases lining up with TRBD1. Per the germline V gene, CDR1 is SGDLS and CDR2 is YYNGEE. The CDR3 totals 15 residues. Losses at the gene ends were 4 bases for V and 0 bases for J; bases not matched to a gene: 2. As DNA, the CDR3 is TGTGCCAGCAGCCGGACAGGGGATAGCAATCAGCCCCAGCATTTT. The encoded protein is CASSRTGDSNQPQHF.

The chain carries TRBV18 and TRBJ2-3; 7 positions match TRBD1. The CDR3 is made up of 14 amino acids. The V gene's germline CDR1 is KGHSH and CDR2 LQKENI. V lost 4 bases, J lost 5 bases, and 6 bases stayed unmatched. The CDR3 bases are TGTGCCAGCTCACAGACAGGGTCTGGAGATACGCAGTATTTT. Translating it yields CASSQTGSGDTQYF.

This rearrangement joins TRBV12-5 to TRBJ2-7; D perhaps matches TRBD1 (7 bases). Germline CDR1 reads LGHNT; CDR2 reads FRNRAP. The ends were cut back, 2 bases at V and 3 bases at J, with 35 bases in the middle. The CDR3 is 22 amino acids. The CDR3 region is CASGLSQGGLLPPSTSFYEQYF. DNA for the CDR3: TGTGCTAGTGGTTTGAGCCAGGGGGGCCTCCTTCCCCCTTCGACGTCCTTCTACGAGCAGTACTTC. The full variable domain, in which reference TRBV12-5 and TRBJ2-7 provide the parts outside the CDR3, is DARVTQTPRHKVTEMGQEVTMRCQPILGHNTVFWYRQTMMQGLELLAYFRNRAPLDDSGMPKDRFSAEMPDATLATLKIQPSEPRDSAVYFCASGLSQGGLLPPSTSFYEQYFGPGTRLTVT.

This chain uses TRBV12-3 or TRBV12-4 with TRBJ1-1; no clear D. This CDR3 has 13 amino acids. V lost 4 bases to trimming and J lost 1 base, with 7 bases between them. This CDR3 reads CASSWSQNTEAFF. The CDR3 DNA reads TGTGCCAGCAGTTGGAGCCAGAACACTGAAGCTTTCTTT.

In its sample, this clone was seen once. V is TRBV5-1 and J is TRBJ2-3, with D perhaps TRBD1 or TRBD2 (5 bases each). Trimming removed 2 bases at V and 9 bases at J, with 7 bases between. Germline-derived CDR1 and CDR2 are SGHRS and YFSETQ. CDR3 length: 11 residues. The CDR3 DNA sequence: TGCGCCAGCAGCTTCCGGGACACGCAGTATTTT. It specifies CASSFRDTQYF.

The rearrangement joins TRBV6-1 to TRBJ2-2; maybe TRBD2 (6 bases). Germline V CDR1 and CDR2: MNHNS, SASEGT. V was pared by 3 bases and J by 0 bases, with 23 bases between. The CDR3 runs 20 residues. The CDR3 nucleotides read TGTGCCAGCAGTGATGGACTATTGTGGGGGATTGAATCGAACACCGGGGAGCTGTTTTTT. It is translated as CASSDGLLWGIESNTGELFF.

The chain joins TRBV7-2 to TRBJ2-7, with TRBD1 matching over 7 bases. V shed 3 bases, J shed 3 bases, and the junction held 5 bases outside the gene matches. The V gene's germline CDR1 is SGHTA and CDR2 FQGNSA. CDR3 length: 14 amino acids. The CDR3 reads CASSFLTGDYEQYF. In nucleotides, the CDR3 is TGTGCCAGCAGCTTCTTAACAGGGGACTACGAGCAGTACTTC.